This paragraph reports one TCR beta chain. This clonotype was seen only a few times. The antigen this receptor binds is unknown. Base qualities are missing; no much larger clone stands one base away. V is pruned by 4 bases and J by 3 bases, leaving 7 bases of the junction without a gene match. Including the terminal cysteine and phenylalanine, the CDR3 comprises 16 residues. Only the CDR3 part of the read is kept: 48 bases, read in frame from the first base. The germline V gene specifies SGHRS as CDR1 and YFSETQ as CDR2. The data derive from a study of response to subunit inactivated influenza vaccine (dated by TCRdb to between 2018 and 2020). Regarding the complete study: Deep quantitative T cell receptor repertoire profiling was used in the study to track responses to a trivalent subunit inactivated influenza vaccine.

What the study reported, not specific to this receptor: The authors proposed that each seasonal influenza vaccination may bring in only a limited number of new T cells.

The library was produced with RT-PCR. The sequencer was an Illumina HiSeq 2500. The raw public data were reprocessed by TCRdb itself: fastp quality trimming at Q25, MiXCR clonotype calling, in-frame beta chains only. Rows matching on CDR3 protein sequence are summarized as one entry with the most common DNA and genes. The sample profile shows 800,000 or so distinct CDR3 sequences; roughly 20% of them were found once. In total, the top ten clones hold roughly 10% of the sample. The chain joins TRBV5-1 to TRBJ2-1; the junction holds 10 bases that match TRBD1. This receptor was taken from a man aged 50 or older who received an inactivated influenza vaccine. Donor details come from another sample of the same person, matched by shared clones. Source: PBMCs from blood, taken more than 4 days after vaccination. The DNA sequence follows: TGCGCCAGCAGCCCTGGATGGACAGGGGGCTACAATGAGCAGTTCTTC. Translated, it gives CASSPGWTGGYNEQFF.